This note documents a single T cell receptor beta chain sequence. What antigen it recognizes has not been identified. Base qualities are not at hand, and no much larger clone is one base apart. Other DNA sequences in this sample translate to the same CDR3. The entry originates in a study of shared clonotypes between healthy human individuals (TCRdb year 2020). About the study as a whole: Three men and two women, aged 18 to 49 years, made up the cohort. For each donor, CD4 naive and CD4 memory were each given three plates, CD8 naive was given two plates, and CD8 memory was given one plate. To estimate repertoire size and how much clonotype sharing occurs between individuals, the study deeply sequenced the blood TCR repertoires of several healthy adults. Libraries were prepared and TCR repertoires were sequenced by different laboratories using diverse techniques, in order to increase sequencing depth and limit assay-specific biases. Each donor's leukapheresis produced roughly between about 0.85 and 10 billion PBMCs.

The CDR3 goes from the cysteine to the phenylalanine over 14 residues. Kept here is only the CDR3 DNA, which spans 42 bases and is read in frame from base 1. Cut back by 5 bases and 0 bases, the V and J ends lie 11 bases apart. Via the germline V gene (reference sequence), CDR1 is MNHEY and CDR2 SMNVEV. CD8 naive samples consisted of CD45RO-negative cells that were positively selected for CCR7, yielding a CD45RA+CCR7+ population without TemRA cells. Donors were healthy HIV-negative adults with no recently reported acute infections or vaccinations. Every donor was a Caucasian adult living in Nashville, Tennessee, USA. Blood was collected by leukapheresis, and PBMCs were isolated by Ficoll-Histopaque density gradient centrifugation and then cryopreserved in liquid nitrogen vapor phase. Analytical flow cytometry was used to check the purity and quantity of each magnetically sorted T cell population. Genomic DNA was isolated from each sorted fraction and quantified by UV absorbance on a Nanodrop 2000c.

Paper-wide results and their limitations: Even with the large sequencing depth, rarefaction of the sorted-subset datasets indicated that sequencing was incomplete. Pairwise subsampling indicated that sequencing depth was expected to affect the degree of clonotype sharing among donors. Compared with non-shared clonotypes, clonotypes shared by all four sorted-subset donors had higher generation probabilities. When a handful of donors were compared, the shared fraction of clonotypes was around 5.1% for naive CD4, around 4% for naive CD8, 2% to 2.5% for memory CD4, and approximately 0.4% for memory CD8. The genetic and exposure-history diversity represented was limited by the small number of donors. Only blood was sampled, and tissue TCR repertoires likely differ from those in blood. Naive subsets generally had larger estimated clonotype richness than memory subsets did.

Using the deep immunoSEQ assay, multiplex PCR amplified TCR CDR3 regions from genomic DNA. Extracted genomic DNA from each cell subset was spread evenly across all wells of several immunoSEQ 96-well plates, with each plate serving as a replicate. For sorted subsets, around 200 ng genomic DNA, equal to 25,000 to 35,000 T cell genomes, was loaded into each replicate PCR. Purified libraries were measured with a Qubit 3.0 fluorometer, size-checked on a Bioanalyzer 2100, and measured again with the KAPA Library Quantification kit. Each immunoSEQ 96-well plate was sequenced on its own single-read 150-cycle Illumina NextSeq 550 flow cell. Per the original workflow: Because the immunoSEQ output held only junctional sequences and lacked quality scores, the filtering could not match the filtering applied to full-length reads. To assign V/J genes and CDR3, sequences were annotated against IMGT germline references using PyIR, a Python wrapper for IgBLAST v1.9. Any read was removed if the V/J assignment was weak (E-value above 1e-6), the CDR3 was missing, or the read contained stop codons, out-of-frame junctions, or ambiguous translated residues. V3J clonotypes were defined as sequences sharing an identical inferred V gene, J gene, and CDR3 amino acid sequence. Percentage overlap between repertoires was calculated by dividing the number of shared unique clonotypes by the size of the smaller repertoire. RTK rarefaction, the Chao1 estimator, and Recon v2.1 estimates of unobserved clonotypes were used to assess repertoire richness. Generation probabilities for all TCRbeta clonotypes obtained by the gDNA method from a handful of donors were computed using OLGA. In its TCRdb copy, this immuneACCESS table keeps in-frame sequences only and misses some clones. Where compared with another copy, unresolved V genes explain less than half of these, and the others have no known cause. V, J and clone size reflect that table, while D and trimming were determined from the DNA. The sample table lists about 2 million clones, approximately 94% of them with a count of one. The biggest ten clones account for 1% to 1.5% of the sample.

Source material: naive CD8+ T cells sorted from blood. Read against the paper, the sample's cell subset or site label means: CD45RA+CCR7+. The TCR was taken from a young man in good health. The receptor chain draws on TRBV27 and TRBJ2-7; TRBD2 is perhaps the D gene, given 6 matching bases. The sequenced DNA is TGTGCCAGCAGTCTGGCGGGGAGCTCCTACGAGCAGTACTTC. It specifies CASSLAGSSYEQYF.